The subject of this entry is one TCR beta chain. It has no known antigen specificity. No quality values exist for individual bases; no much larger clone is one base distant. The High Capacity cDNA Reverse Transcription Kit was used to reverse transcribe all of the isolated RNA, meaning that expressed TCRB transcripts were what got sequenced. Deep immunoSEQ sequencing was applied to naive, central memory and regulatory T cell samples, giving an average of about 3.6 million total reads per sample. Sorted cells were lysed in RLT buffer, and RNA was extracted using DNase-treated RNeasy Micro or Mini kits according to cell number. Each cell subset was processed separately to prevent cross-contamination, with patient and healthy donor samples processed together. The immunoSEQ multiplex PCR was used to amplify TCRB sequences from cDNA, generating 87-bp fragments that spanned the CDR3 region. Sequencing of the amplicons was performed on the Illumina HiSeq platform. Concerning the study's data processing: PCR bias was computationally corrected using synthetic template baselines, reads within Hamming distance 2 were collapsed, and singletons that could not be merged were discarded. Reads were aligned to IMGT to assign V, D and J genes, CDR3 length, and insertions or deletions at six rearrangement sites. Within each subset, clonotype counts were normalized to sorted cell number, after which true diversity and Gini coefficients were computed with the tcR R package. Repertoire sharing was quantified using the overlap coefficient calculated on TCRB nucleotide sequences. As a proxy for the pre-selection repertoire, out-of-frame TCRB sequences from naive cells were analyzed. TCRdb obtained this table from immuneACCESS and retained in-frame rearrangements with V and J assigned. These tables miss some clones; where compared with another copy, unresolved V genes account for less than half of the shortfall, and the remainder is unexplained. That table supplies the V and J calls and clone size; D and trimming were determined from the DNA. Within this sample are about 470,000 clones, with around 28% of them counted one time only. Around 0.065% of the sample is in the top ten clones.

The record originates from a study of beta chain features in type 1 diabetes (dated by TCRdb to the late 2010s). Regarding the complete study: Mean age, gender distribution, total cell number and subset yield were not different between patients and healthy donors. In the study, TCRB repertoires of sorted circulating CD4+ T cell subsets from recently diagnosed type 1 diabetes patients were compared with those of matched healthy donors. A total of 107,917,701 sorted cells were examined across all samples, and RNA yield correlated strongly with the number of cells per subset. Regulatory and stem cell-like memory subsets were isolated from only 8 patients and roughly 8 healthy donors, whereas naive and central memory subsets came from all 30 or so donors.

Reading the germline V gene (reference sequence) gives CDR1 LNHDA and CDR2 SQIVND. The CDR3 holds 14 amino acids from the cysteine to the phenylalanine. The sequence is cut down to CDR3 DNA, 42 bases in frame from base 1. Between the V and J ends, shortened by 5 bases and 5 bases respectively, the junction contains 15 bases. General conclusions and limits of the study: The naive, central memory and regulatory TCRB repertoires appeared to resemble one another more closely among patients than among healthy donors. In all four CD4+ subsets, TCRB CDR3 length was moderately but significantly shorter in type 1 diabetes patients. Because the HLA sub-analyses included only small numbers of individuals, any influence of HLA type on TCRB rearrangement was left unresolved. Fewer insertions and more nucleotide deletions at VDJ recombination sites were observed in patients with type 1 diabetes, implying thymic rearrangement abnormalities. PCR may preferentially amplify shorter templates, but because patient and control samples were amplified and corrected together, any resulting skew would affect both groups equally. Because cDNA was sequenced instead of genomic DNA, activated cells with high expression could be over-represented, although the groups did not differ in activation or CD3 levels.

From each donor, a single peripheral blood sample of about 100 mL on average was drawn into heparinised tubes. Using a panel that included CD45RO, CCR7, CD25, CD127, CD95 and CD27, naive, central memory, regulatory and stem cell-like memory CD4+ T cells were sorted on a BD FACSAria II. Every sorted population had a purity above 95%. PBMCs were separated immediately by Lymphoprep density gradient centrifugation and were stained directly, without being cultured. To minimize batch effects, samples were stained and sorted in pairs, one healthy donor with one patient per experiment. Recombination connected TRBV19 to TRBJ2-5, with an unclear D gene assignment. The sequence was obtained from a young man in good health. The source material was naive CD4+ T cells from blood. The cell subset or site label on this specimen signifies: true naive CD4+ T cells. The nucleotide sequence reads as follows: TGTGCCAGTAGTTTCCGGCTTCTGGGGGAGACCCAGTACTTC. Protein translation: CASSFRLLGETQYF. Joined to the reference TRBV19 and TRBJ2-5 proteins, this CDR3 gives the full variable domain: DGGITQSPKYLFRKEGQNVTLSCEQNLNHDAMYWYRQDPGQGLRLIYYSQIVNDFQKGDIAEGYSVSREKKESFPLTVTSAQKNPTAFYLCASSFRLLGETQYFGPGTRLLVL.